These T cell receptor beta chains were read from a single sample in a study of OX40 agonist ivuxolimab in advanced cancers. Produced via immunoSEQ multiplex PCR; TCRdb's table is partial and in-frame only. The sample holds 70,000 to 100,000 clones, around four fifths seen once. The specimen comprised CD4+ or CD8+ T cells sorted from blood, sampled in a trial of the OX40 agonist ivuxolimab. These receptor sequences come from an adult with an advanced solid tumor such as melanoma, head and neck, liver or kidney cancer. CDR3s include the opening cysteine and the closing phenylalanine or tryptophan. The D gene is left open where the match is weak. The size field is filled for only some rows; it gives once, few, many or a size class.

d_gene	v_gene	j_gene	len	abundance	CDR3nt	CDR3aa
TRBD1	TRBV5-1	TRBJ1-3	14	few	TGCGCCAGCAGCGGGACAGGGTCGGGCAACACCATATATTTT	CASSGTGSGNTIYF
TRBD1	TRBV5-4	TRBJ2-2	16	NA	TGTGCCAGCAGCTCCCTACAGGGGGGAGGAACCGGGGAGCTGTTTTTT	CASSSLQGGGTGELFF
NA	TRBV10-3	TRBJ1-6	16	NA	TGTGCCACCACCCGGGACCCGGGCCCCTATAATTCACCCCTCCACTTT	CATTRDPGPYNSPLHF
TRBD1	TRBV2	TRBJ2-6	18	NA	TGTGCCAGCAGTGAAGGGACAGGGATTCACCCTGGGGCCAACGTCCTGACTTTC	CASSEGTGIHPGANVLTF
TRBD1	TRBV5-4	TRBJ1-3	14	NA	TGTGCCAGCAGCCCGGACAGGAGAGGAAACACCATATATTTT	CASSPDRRGNTIYF
NA	TRBV29-1	TRBJ1-4	13	NA	TGCAGCGTCCGGACGGGGGGAGGTGAAAAACTGTTTTTT	CSVRTGGGEKLFF
TRBD1	TRBV9	TRBJ1-3	14	NA	TGTGCCAGCAGCGGACAGGGGGCGGGGAACACCATATATTTT	CASSGQGAGNTIYF
TRBD1	TRBV5-1	TRBJ1-2	17	NA	TGCGCCAGCAGCTTGGCCGGGACAGGAAGAATTAACTATGGCTACACCTTC	CASSLAGTGRINYGYTF
NA	TRBV28	TRBJ2-7	14	NA	TGTGCCAGCAGTCTGGGGTCCCCATTACGCGAGCAGTACTTC	CASSLGSPLREQYF
NA	TRBV7-3	TRBJ1-6	15	NA	TGTGCCAGCAGCTTAAATCCAGGCGGGAATTCACCCCTCCACTTT	CASSLNPGGNSPLHF
NA	TRBV6-1	TRBJ2-7	14	NA	TGTGCCAGCAGTGCGGGACGCTCCGGTCACGAGCAGTACTTC	CASSAGRSGHEQYF
NA	TRBV2	TRBJ1-6	15	NA	TGTGCCAGCAGTGAAGAAATTGGCTATAATTCACCCCTCCACTTT	CASSEEIGYNSPLHF
TRBD1	TRBV10-3	TRBJ1-1	18	NA	TGTGCCATCAGGAGGGCCAATCCGGGACAGAACATGAACACTGAAGCTTTCTTT	CAIRRANPGQNMNTEAFF
NA	TRBV5-8	TRBJ1-5	15	NA	TGTGCCAGCAGCTCGGGGGGGCCTCGCAATCAGCCCCAGCATTTT	CASSSGGPRNQPQHF
TRBD1	TRBV5-1	TRBJ2-5	14	NA	TGCGCCAGCAGCTCAGGGGGCGCGGGGGAGACCCAGTACTTC	CASSSGGAGETQYF
TRBD1	TRBV6-5	TRBJ2-7	15	NA	TGTGCCAGCAGTGACTCCGGGACAGGCGCTACCGAGCAGTACTTC	CASSDSGTGATEQYF
NA	TRBV19	TRBJ1-2	14	NA	TGTGCCAGTGGGGTCGGGGGCCACTCGGGAGGCTACACCTTC	CASGVGGHSGGYTF
NA	TRBV7-2	TRBJ1-5	12	NA	TGTGCCAGCAGCTCAACGGACCGGACCCAGCATTTT	CASSSTDRTQHF
TRBD1	TRBV10-3	TRBJ1-4	17	NA	TGTGCCATCAGTGAAGACAGGGGGTTTGCAACTAATGAAAAACTGTTTTTT	CAISEDRGFATNEKLFF
NA	TRBV7-2	TRBJ1-2	14	NA	TGTGCCAGCAGCTTAGTCTCTATCGGAGAAGGCTACACCTTC	CASSLVSIGEGYTF
TRBD1	TRBV28	TRBJ1-5	15	NA	TGTGCCAGCAGGACGACAGGGGCAAATAATCAGCCCCAGCATTTT	CASRTTGANNQPQHF
TRBD1	TRBV2	TRBJ2-5	15	NA	TGTGCCAGCATTTTCTTCGGACAGGGCCAAGAGACCCAGTACTTC	CASIFFGQGQETQYF
TRBD1	TRBV6-5	TRBJ1-5	15	NA	TGTGCCAGCAGTCCGGGACAGGCTGTGTCTCAGCCCCAGCATTTT	CASSPGQAVSQPQHF
NA	TRBV21-1	TRBJ1-1	18	NA	TGTGCCAGCAGCAAAGCGCTTTGGACAGGGGTCCGCGGCACTGAAGCTTTCTTT	CASSKALWTGVRGTEAFF
NA	TRBV5-1	TRBJ2-3	15	NA	TGCGCCAGCAGCTTGGCTTCCAGCGGCACAGATACGCAGTATTTT	CASSLASSGTDTQYF
NA	TRBV15	TRBJ2-5	15	NA	TGTGCCACCAGCAGAGCTGGGGATTTAGGAGAGACCCAGTACTTC	CATSRAGDLGETQYF
NA	TRBV5-1	TRBJ2-3	13	NA	TGCGCCAGCAGCTTGATAGGCCCAGATACGCAGTATTTT	CASSLIGPDTQYF
TRBD1	TRBV18	TRBJ1-1	15	NA	TGTGCCAGCTCACCACCGAAGGGGGCGAACACTGAAGCTTTCTTT	CASSPPKGANTEAFF
NA	TRBV5-4	TRBJ2-3	18	NA	TGTGCCAGCAGCTCCGGGATATCGGTGCATCCTAGCACAGATACGCAGTATTTT	CASSSGISVHPSTDTQYF
NA	TRBV5-5	TRBJ1-1	16	NA	TGTGCCAGCAGCTTGGGTCCCAGTAGAATGAACACTGAAGCTTTCTTT	CASSLGPSRMNTEAFF
TRBD2	TRBV7-3	TRBJ2-3	18	NA	TGTGCCAGCAGCCCCTGGGCTAGCGGGGGGGCTGACACAGATACGCAGTATTTT	CASSPWASGGADTDTQYF
NA	TRBV7-9	TRBJ2-5	15	NA	TGTGCCAGCAGCCAAGGGAGATCGCCCCAAGAGACCCAGTACTTC	CASSQGRSPQETQYF
NA	TRBV7-2	TRBJ1-5	15	NA	TGTGCCAGCAGCCTGCAGAACCTGGCGGGGCAGCCCCAGCATTTT	CASSLQNLAGQPQHF
NA	TRBV29-1	TRBJ2-2	15	NA	TGCAGCGCTGACGGGGGGACAGCGGGCACCGGGGAGCTGTTTTTT	CSADGGTAGTGELFF
NA	TRBV5-6	TRBJ2-2	15	once	TGTGCCACCAGGGACGGCACAGCTAACACCGGGGAGCTGTTTTTT	CATRDGTANTGELFF
NA	TRBV9	TRBJ2-5	14	NA	TGTGCCAGCAGCGTAGGGGGGACCCAAGAGACCCAGTACTTC	CASSVGGTQETQYF
TRBD1	TRBV9	TRBJ2-5	14	NA	TGTGCCAGCAGCGTAGGGGGACAGAGGGAGACCCAGTACTTC	CASSVGGQRETQYF